A single sample gave rise to the 28 T cell receptor beta chains below, sequenced in a study of regulatory T cells in long-lasting Graves disease. The time point was: newly diagnosed GD, antithyroid drugs for less than 3 months. The authors made the TCR library using RNA they extracted from PBMCs. To make TCR beta libraries, researchers used iRepertoire HTBI primers and Arm-PCR of CDR3 regions. TCRdb re-derived calls from the multiplex PCR reads in MiXCR, one entry per CDR3 protein. The table includes about 450,000 distinct CDR3 sequences, 12% to 15% detected once. This same sample was also part of a study on T cells in Graves' hyperthyroidism and ophthalmopathy.

The sample was peripheral blood mononuclear cells (PBMCs), taken at new diagnosis, from a patient treated with antithyroid drugs. These receptors were taken from a woman aged 45-59 years with Graves disease.

The table lists this clonotype with many counts. The chain joins TRBV7-2 to TRBJ2-7, with TRBD1 as a possible D gene (5 bases). CDR1 is SGHTA, CDR2 FQGNSA, per germline. The CDR3 consists of 13 residues. The ends were cut back, 4 bases at V and 2 bases at J, with 9 bases in the middle. CDR3 residues: CASSSGHPYEQYF. CDR3 DNA: TGTGCCAGCAGCTCCGGACATCCCTACGAGCAGTACTTC.

The gene calls are TRBV5-5 and TRBJ1-5, with 9 bases fitting TRBD1. Germline loops: CDR1 SGHKS, CDR2 YYEKEE (reference sequence). J lost 0 bases, V lost 4 bases, and 11 bases had no gene match. The CDR3 is 18 amino acids. The CDR3 protein is CASSQSDRGIYSNQPQHF. The DNA of the CDR3 is TGTGCCAGCAGCCAAAGTGACAGGGGGATATATAGCAATCAGCCCCAGCATTTT.

This clonotype was seen a handful of times. The rearrangement links TRBV7-9 to TRBJ2-1, with 8 bases aligning to TRBD1. Germline loops: CDR1 SEHNR, CDR2 FQNEAQ (reference sequence). The CDR3 contains 15 residues. With 8 bases clipped from V and 1 base from J, the junction kept 7 bases outside the gene matches. CDR3 residues: CASRPTGESYNEQFF. DNA of the CDR3: TGTGCCAGCCGACCGACAGGGGAGTCCTACAATGAGCAGTTCTTC.

For this clonotype: A much larger clone is a single base away; this may be a read error. This sequence joins TRBV20-1 and TRBJ2-5, with unresolved D. The V end lost 3 bases, the J end lost 11 bases, and 19 bases lay between the germline ends. The V gene's germline CDR1 is DFQATT and CDR2 SNEGSKA (reference sequence). The CDR3 runs 13 residues. As DNA, the CDR3 is TGCAGTGCTAGCGTGAGCTCCTACAATGAGCAGTACTTC. It encodes CSASVSSYNEQYF.

This clonotype was seen many times. The V and J genes are TRBV24-1 and TRBJ2-1; 9 nucleotides match TRBD2. Per germline, CDR1 KGHDR and CDR2 SFDVKD. This CDR3 has 15 residues. V lost 4 bases and J lost 7; bases outside the gene matches: 7. This chain's CDR3 is CATSEGSGSGNEQFF. CDR3 coding DNA: TGTGCCACCAGTGAGGGTAGCGGGAGTGGGAATGAGCAGTTCTTC.

Regarding this clonotype: Its ends do not fully match the called genes, so a read error is possible. The J gene is TRBJ1-1, the V gene TRBV20-1; the D is unclear. The CDR3 sequence is 14 residues long. Germline V gives CDR1 DFQATT, CDR2 SNEGSKA (reference sequence). CDR3 nucleotide sequence: TGCAGTGCTTCACCGGGCAGCGCGAACACTGCAGCTTTCTTT. Translation gives CSASPGSANTAAFF.

This clonotype was found many times. The rearrangement joins TRBV10-3 to TRBJ2-7; 8 bases map to TRBD2. With 3 bases clipped from V and 4 bases from J, the junction kept 2 bases outside the gene matches. The CDR3 sequence is 13 residues long. CDR1 and CDR2 (germline): ENHRY, SYGVKD. The DNA of the CDR3 is TGTGCCATCAGTGATACTAGCGGTTACGAGCAGTACTTC. Encoded protein: CAISDTSGYEQYF.

This chain joins TRBV6-2 or TRBV6-3 and TRBJ2-1, with 7 bases matching TRBD1. CDR3 length equals 15 residues. Germline V gene lookup returns CDR1 MNHEY and CDR2 SVGEGT. Germline trimming cut 4 bases from V and 2 bases from J; bases unmatched to any gene: 5. The CDR3 is CASSFSGGAYNEQFF. The DNA of the CDR3 is TGTGCCAGCAGTTTCTCAGGGGGAGCCTACAATGAGCAGTTCTTC.

This clonotype appeared many times. This sequence joins TRBV2 and TRBJ2-2; D call uncertain. V was clipped by 5 bases and J by 0 bases, with 10 bases between them. Germline loops: CDR1 SNHLY, CDR2 FYNNEI. This CDR3 spans 15 amino acids. The CDR3 DNA is TGTGCCAGCAGTTCAGAACTCGCGAACACCGGGGAGCTGTTTTTT. As protein: CASSSELANTGELFF.

In this sample, this clonotype turned up many times. V is TRBV6-1 and J is TRBJ1-4; D might be TRBD1 (5 bases). Trimming stripped 6 bases from V and 3 bases from J, with 17 bases between. The CDR3 is made up of 16 amino acids. Germline V gene sequence: CDR1 MNHNS, CDR2 SASEGT. The chain's CDR3 is CASSLMGGGPNEKLFF. As DNA, the CDR3 is TGTGCCAGCAGCCTGATGGGGGGGGGACCTAATGAAAAACTGTTTTTT.

The gene calls are TRBV4-1 and TRBJ2-1; perhaps TRBD2 as D (7 bases). This CDR3 spans 16 amino acids. V lost 4 bases and J 8 bases, leaving 21 bases between the germline ends. Looked up from germline, CDR1 is MGHRA and CDR2 is YSYEKL. CDR3 loop: CASSPGVGGSKDEQFF. The DNA for the CDR3 is TGCGCCAGCAGCCCAGGGGTAGGCGGGAGCAAGGATGAGCAGTTCTTC.

This clonotype was observed at least ten times. This chain uses TRBV6-1 with TRBJ1-2, with D unclear. The CDR3 covers 14 residues. V was clipped by 3 bases and J by 0 bases, with 8 bases between them. Germline V lookup: CDR1 MNHNS, CDR2 SASEGT. CDR3 region: CASSDRLANYGYTF. The DNA of the CDR3 is TGTGCCAGCAGTGACAGGTTAGCTAACTATGGCTACACCTTC.

V and J are TRBV9 and TRBJ2-2, with 11 bases fitting TRBD2. Germline assignment: CDR1 SGDLS and CDR2 YYNGEE. After removal of 3 bases from V and 5 bases from J, the junction contained 15 bases not matched to a gene. The CDR3 consists of 19 residues. This CDR3 reads CASSGAPVGSGRVTGELFF. DNA of the CDR3: TGTGCCAGCAGCGGAGCCCCCGTGGGTAGCGGGAGGGTGACCGGGGAGCTGTTTTTT. Full variable domain (missing parts from reference TRBV9 and TRBJ2-2): DSGVTQTPKHLITATGQRVTLRCSPRSGDLSVYWYQQSLDQGLQFLIQYYNGEERAKGNILERFSAQQFPDLHSELNLSSLELGDSALYFCASSGAPVGSGRVTGELFFGEGSRLTVL.

The CDR3 reads CASSPNPGTGTGEQFF. In nucleotides, the CDR3 is TGTGCCAGCAGCCCGAACCCCGGGACAGGGACCGGTGAGCAGTTCTTC. The V and J genes are TRBV7-8 and TRBJ2-1, with TRBD1 matching over 9 bases. Trimming removed 5 bases from V and 9 bases from J; junction bases left unmatched: 14. CDR3 length equals 16 residues. From germline, CDR1 is SGHVS and CDR2 FQNEAQ.

This clonotype was counted many times. The chain joins TRBV28 to TRBJ2-1; 8 bases match TRBD1. The CDR3 length is 16 residues. Germline V gene lookup returns CDR1 MDHEN and CDR2 SYDVKM. The V gene end was trimmed by 5 bases and the J gene end by 5 bases; junction bases not matched to a gene: 11. The CDR3: CASSLTRGQDNNEQFF. CDR3 nucleotides: TGTGCCAGCAGTCTTACCCGGGGACAGGACAACAATGAGCAGTTCTTC.

The chain joins TRBV19 to TRBJ2-7; TRBD2 matches at 11 bases. The germline CDR1 and CDR2 sequences are LNHDA and SQIVND (reference sequence). CDR3 length: 13 amino acids. Unmatched junction bases numbered 6, after V lost 10 bases and J lost 4 bases. DNA of the CDR3: TGTGCCACCGCCGGGACTAGCGGTTACGAGCAGTACTTC. Translated: CATAGTSGYEQYF.

There are a few counts of this clonotype. The rearrangement joins TRBV20-1 to TRBJ2-5; D may be TRBD1 (5 bases). Germline lookup yields CDR1 DFQATT and CDR2 SNEGSKA (reference sequence). The CDR3 spans 13 residues. V lost 2 bases, J lost 1 base, and 8 bases lay in between. CDR3 sequence (DNA): TGCAGTGCTAGACAGGGTCCCCAAGAGACCCAGTACTTC. Translating gives CSARQGPQETQYF.

The chain combines TRBV28 with TRBJ2-7; 10 bases are a match to TRBD1. Germline loops: CDR1 MDHEN, CDR2 SYDVKM. After removal of 5 bases from V and 4 bases from J, the junction contained 5 bases not matched to a gene. The CDR3 sequence is 14 residues long. CDR3 sequence (DNA): TGTGCCAGCAGTCGGCCGGGACAGGGGTACGAGCAGTACTTC. Translating it yields CASSRPGQGYEQYF.

This clonotype appeared a few times. The gene calls are TRBV6-2 or TRBV6-3 and TRBJ2-3, with 8 bases matching TRBD2. Trimming removed 5 bases from V and 4 bases from J; junction bases left unmatched: 17. The germline V gene encodes CDR1 MNHEY and CDR2 SVGEGT. This CDR3 has 18 residues. The CDR3 DNA is TGTGCCAGCAGTACCTCCCGGGAAAGCGGGAGTTGGGCAGATACGCAGTATTTT. It is translated as CASSTSRESGSWADTQYF.

With respect to this clonotype: The junction and the germline gene differ at one end; a read error may be behind it. The chain has TRBV6-1 and TRBJ2-3; tentative D call: TRBD1 (6 bases). From germline, CDR1 is MNHNS and CDR2 SASEGT. The CDR3 has 13 residues. The CDR3 DNA sequence: TGTGCCAGCAGAACAAGTCCGACAGGTACGCAGTATTTT. Amino acid sequence: CASRTSPTGTQYF.

As concerns this clonotype: A read error may explain this, as a much larger clone is one base away. The chain has TRBV28 and TRBJ2-7; 9 bases are a match to TRBD1. After removal of 2 bases from V and 6 bases from J, the junction contained 5 bases not matched to a gene. The CDR3 sequence is 14 residues long. From germline, CDR1 is MDHEN and CDR2 SYDVKM. Here the CDR3 reads CASSLSHRGPEQYF. In nucleotides, the CDR3 is TGTGCCAGCAGTTTAAGTCACAGGGGGCCCGAGCAGTACTTC.

This clonotype was counted between two and nine times. The V and J genes are TRBV2 and TRBJ2-3; TRBD2 is a possible D gene (5 bases). This CDR3 spans 15 amino acids. Trimming removed 4 bases from V and 1 base from J, with 12 bases in between. Germline lookup yields CDR1 SNHLY and CDR2 FYNNEI. The CDR3 sequence is CASSVLQRGTDTQYF. The CDR3 nucleotides read TGTGCCAGCAGTGTTCTACAGAGGGGCACAGATACGCAGTATTTT.

This clonotype was detected a few times. V is TRBV28 and J is TRBJ2-3; no firm D call. Germline CDR1 reads MDHEN; CDR2 reads SYDVKM. The V gene lost 4 bases and the J gene lost 1 base, with 12 bases spanning the gap. The CDR3 length is 15 residues. CDR3 bases: TGTGCCAGCAGTTCAATGTATGGGGGCACAGATACGCAGTATTTT. Translating it yields CASSSMYGGTDTQYF.

The chain carries TRBV12-3 or TRBV12-4 and TRBJ1-1; D gene unclear. The CDR3 consists of 15 residues. The V end lost 2 bases, the J end lost 6 bases, and 16 bases lay between the germline ends. CDR3 coding DNA: TGTGCCAGCAGTTTAACAACCATGTCGACCGCTGAAGCTTTCTTT. This gives the protein CASSLTTMSTAEAFF.

This clonotype showed up many times. The rearrangement joins TRBV28 to TRBJ2-2, with 10 bases identical to TRBD1. J was trimmed by 0 bases and V by 3 bases; bases with no gene match: 1. Looked up from germline, CDR1 is MDHEN and CDR2 is SYDVKM. The CDR3 runs to 16 residues. CDR3 loop: CASSFGTGANTGELFF. The CDR3 DNA reads as TGTGCCAGCAGTTTTGGGACAGGGGCGAACACCGGGGAGCTGTTTTTT.

The chain is built from TRBV12-3 or TRBV12-4 and TRBJ2-2; the D gene could be TRBD1 or TRBD2 (6 bases each). The CDR3 is 15 amino acids. V lost 3 bases to trimming and J lost 4 bases, with 12 bases between them. The CDR3 nucleotides read TGTGCCAGCAGTTTCCCGGGGGCCAGCACCGGGGAGCTGTTTTTT. Its translation: CASSFPGASTGELFF.

There are a few counts of this clonotype. The chain combines TRBV19 with TRBJ2-4; no firm D call. Germline assignment: CDR1 LNHDA and CDR2 SQIVND (reference sequence). Trimming took off 1 base at V and 0 bases at J, with 10 bases between the two ends. The CDR3 runs 16 residues. This CDR3 is CASSIVENVAKNIQYF. CDR3 nucleotides: TGTGCCAGTAGTATAGTTGAGAATGTAGCCAAAAACATTCAGTACTTC. The whole variable domain, filled in from reference TRBV19 and TRBJ2-4, reads DGGITQSPKYLFRKEGQNVTLSCEQNLNHDAMYWYRQDPGQGLRLIYYSQIVNDFQKGDIAEGYSVSREKKESFPLTVTSAQKNPTAFYLCASSIVENVAKNIQYFGAGTRLSVL.

This chain uses TRBV19 with TRBJ1-1; D is unresolved. The CDR3 has 14 residues. V was clipped by 7 bases and J by 2 bases, with 14 bases between them. The germline V gene has CDR1 LNHDA and CDR2 SQIVND (reference sequence). This CDR3 is CASIRREANTEAFF. CDR3 nucleotide sequence: TGTGCCAGTATCAGGCGGGAGGCCAACACTGAAGCTTTCTTT. Full variable domain (remainder filled in from reference TRBV19 and TRBJ1-1): DGGITQSPKYLFRKEGQNVTLSCEQNLNHDAMYWYRQDPGQGLRLIYYSQIVNDFQKGDIAEGYSVSREKKESFPLTVTSAQKNPTAFYLCASIRREANTEAFFGQGTRLTVV.